These 2 T cell receptor beta chains were all obtained from the same sample, sequenced in a study of OX40 agonist ivuxolimab in advanced cancers. Libraries were built with the immunoSEQ multiplex PCR assay. As stored in TCRdb, this immuneACCESS dataset retains in-frame rearrangements with V and J assigned. A fraction of the clones does not appear; measured against another copy, unresolved V genes explain less than half of the discrepancy, and the remainder lacks a known reason. For this sample the table gives around 64,000 clones, of which almost 85% were detected only once. The ten largest clonotypes hold about 8% of the sample. Sequenced here: CD4+ or CD8+ T cells sorted from blood, sampled in a trial of the OX40 agonist ivuxolimab. The receptor source for this set is an adult with an advanced solid tumor such as melanoma, head and neck, liver or kidney cancer.

The chain combines TRBV21-1 with TRBJ2-3; the table's D call TRBD2 went unverified against the DNA. TRBV21-1 is a pseudogene locus. The CDR3 runs 15 residues. The CDR3 protein is CASRRSGSDTDTQYF. The CDR3 DNA follows: TGTGCCAGCAGAAGGAGCGGGAGCGACACAGATACGCAGTATTTT.

This clone was found a few times. The chain uses TRBV7-2 and TRBJ1-1; no firm D call. V was shortened by 4 bases and J by 5 bases, with 11 bases between the two germline ends. The CDR3 is 13 residues long. Per the germline V gene, CDR1 is SGHTA and CDR2 is FQGNSA. The CDR3 loop is CASSWEVETEAFF. In DNA form, the CDR3 reads TGTGCCAGCAGCTGGGAGGTGGAGACTGAAGCTTTCTTT.